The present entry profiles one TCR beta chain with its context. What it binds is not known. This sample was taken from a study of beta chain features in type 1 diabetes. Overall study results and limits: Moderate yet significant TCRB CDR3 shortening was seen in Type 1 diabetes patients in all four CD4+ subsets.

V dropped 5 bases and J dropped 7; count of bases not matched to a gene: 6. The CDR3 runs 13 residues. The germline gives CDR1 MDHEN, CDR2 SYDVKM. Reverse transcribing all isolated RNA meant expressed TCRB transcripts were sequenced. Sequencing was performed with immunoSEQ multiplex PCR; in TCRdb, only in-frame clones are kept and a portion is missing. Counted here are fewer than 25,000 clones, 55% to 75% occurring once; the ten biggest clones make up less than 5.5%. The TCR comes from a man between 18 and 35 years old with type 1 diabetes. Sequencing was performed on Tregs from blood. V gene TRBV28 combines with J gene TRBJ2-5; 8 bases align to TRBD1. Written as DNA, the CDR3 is TGTGCCAGCAGTCATGGACAGGGCTGGACCCAGTACTTC. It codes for CASSHGQGWTQYF.